This TCR beta chain is drawn from a study of CD8 T cell repertoires and HIV-1 epitope variants. As for this clone: Its target is not known.

Using immunoSEQ multiplex PCR, the repertoire was profiled, and TCRdb retains in-frame clones only, with some absent. The sample has about 1,800 clones, roughly 72% seen once. Study-level results: No clonotypes responded to the TAALDMSHF plasma variant; five or six recognized KF9, one HW9.

Material for sequencing was cultured CD8+ T cells derived from PBMCs. This receptor was identified in a male donor with HIV.

For the CDR3, the DNA is TGTGCCAGTAGTCCCTCGTCCTACAATGAGCAGTTCTTC. This translates into CASSPSSYNEQFF. The chain employs TRBV19 and TRBJ2-1; D unresolved. V was cut by 5 bases and J by 1 base, with 6 bases left in between. Germline CDR1 is LNHDA and CDR2 is SQIVND (reference sequence). This CDR3 region has 13 residues.